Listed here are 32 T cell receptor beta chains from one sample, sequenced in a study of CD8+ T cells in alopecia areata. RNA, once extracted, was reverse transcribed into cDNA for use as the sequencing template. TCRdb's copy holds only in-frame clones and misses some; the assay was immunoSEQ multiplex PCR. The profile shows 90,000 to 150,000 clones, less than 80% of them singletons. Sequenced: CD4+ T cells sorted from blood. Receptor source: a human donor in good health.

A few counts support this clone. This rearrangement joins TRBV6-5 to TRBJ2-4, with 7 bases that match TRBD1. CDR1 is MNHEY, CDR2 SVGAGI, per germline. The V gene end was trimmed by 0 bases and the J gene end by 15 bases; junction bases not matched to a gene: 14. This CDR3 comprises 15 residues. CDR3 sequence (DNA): TGTGCCAGCAGTTACTCCAACCCGGCCGGGACAGACACGTACTTC. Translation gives CASSYSNPAGTDTYF.

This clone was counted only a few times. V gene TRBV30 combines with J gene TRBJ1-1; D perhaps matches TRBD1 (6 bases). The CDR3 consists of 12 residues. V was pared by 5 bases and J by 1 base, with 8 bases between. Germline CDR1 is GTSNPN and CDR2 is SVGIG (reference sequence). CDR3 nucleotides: TGTGCCTGGCAACAGGGGAACACTGAAGCTTTCTTT. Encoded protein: CAWQQGNTEAFF. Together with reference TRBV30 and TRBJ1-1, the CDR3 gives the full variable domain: SQTIHQWPATLVQPVGSPLSLECTVEGTSNPNLYWYRQAAGRGLQLLFYSVGIGQISSEVPQNLSASRPQDRQFILSSKKLLLSDSGFYLCAWQQGNTEAFFGQGTRLTVV.

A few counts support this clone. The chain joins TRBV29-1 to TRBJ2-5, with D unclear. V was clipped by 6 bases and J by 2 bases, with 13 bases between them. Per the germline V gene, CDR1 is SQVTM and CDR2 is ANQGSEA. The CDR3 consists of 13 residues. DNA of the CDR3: TGCAGCGTGGCTGAGGACGGACAAGAGACCCAGTACTTC. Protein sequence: CSVAEDGQETQYF.

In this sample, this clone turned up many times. Here the CDR3 DNA reads TGTGCCAGTAGTATGCTCCGCGGAGGGTCCGGCTACACCTTC. It specifies CASSMLRGGSGYTF. V usage is TRBV19 and J usage is TRBJ1-2; no reliable D call. V was cut by 3 bases and J by 8 bases, with 16 bases left in between. Germline CDR1 is LNHDA and CDR2 is SQIVND (reference sequence). The CDR3 has 14 amino acids.

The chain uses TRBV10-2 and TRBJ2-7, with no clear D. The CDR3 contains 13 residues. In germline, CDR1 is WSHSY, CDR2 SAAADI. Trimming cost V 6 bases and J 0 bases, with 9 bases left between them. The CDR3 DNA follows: TGCGCCAGCAGAGCCGCAGGCTCCTACGAGCAGTACTTC. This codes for CASRAAGSYEQYF.

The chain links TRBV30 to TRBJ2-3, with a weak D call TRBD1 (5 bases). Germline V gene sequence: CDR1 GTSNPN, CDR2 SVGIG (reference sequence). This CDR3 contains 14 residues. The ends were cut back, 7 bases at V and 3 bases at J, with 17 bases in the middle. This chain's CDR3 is CASDQGKSTDTQYF. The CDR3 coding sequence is TGTGCCTCCGACCAGGGAAAGAGTACAGATACGCAGTATTTT.

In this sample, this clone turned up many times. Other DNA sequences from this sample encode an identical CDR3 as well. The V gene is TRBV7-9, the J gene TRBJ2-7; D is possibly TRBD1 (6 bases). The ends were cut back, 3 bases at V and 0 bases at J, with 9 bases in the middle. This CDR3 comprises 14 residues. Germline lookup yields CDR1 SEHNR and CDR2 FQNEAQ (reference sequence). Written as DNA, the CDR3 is TGTGCCAGCAGCTTTGGACAGCCCTCCTACGAGCAGTACTTC. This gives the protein CASSFGQPSYEQYF.

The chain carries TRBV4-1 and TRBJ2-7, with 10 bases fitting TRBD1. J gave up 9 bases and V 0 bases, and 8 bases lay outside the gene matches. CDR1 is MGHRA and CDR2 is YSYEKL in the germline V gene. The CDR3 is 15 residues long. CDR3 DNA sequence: TGCGCCAGCAGCCAAGACGGGACAGGGGTCCGTTGGCAGTACTTC. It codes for CASSQDGTGVRWQYF.

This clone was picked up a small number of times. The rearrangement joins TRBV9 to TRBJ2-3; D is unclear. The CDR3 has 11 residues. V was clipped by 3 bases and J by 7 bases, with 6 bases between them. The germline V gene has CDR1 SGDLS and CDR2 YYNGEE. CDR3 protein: CASSDAYTQYF. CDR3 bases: TGTGCCAGCAGCGATGCATATACGCAGTATTTT.

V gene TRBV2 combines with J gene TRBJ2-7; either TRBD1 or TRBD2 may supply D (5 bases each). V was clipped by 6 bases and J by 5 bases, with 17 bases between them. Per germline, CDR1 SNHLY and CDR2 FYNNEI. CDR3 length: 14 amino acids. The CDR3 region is CASSHPSRDDEQYF. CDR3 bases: TGTGCCAGCAGCCACCCGAGCAGGGACGACGAGCAGTACTTC.

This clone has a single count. CDR3 bases: TGTGCCAGCAGCTTAGAGGTTGGGTATCAGCCCCAGCATTTT. Translation gives CASSLEVGYQPQHF. The V gene is TRBV7-8, the J gene TRBJ1-5, with D uncertain. Germline assignment: CDR1 SGHVS and CDR2 FQNEAQ. V lost 1 base and J 5 bases, leaving 9 bases between the germline ends. This CDR3 has 14 amino acids. Filled out from reference TRBV7-8 and TRBJ1-5, the complete variable domain reads GAGVSQSPRYKVAKRGQDVALRCDPISGHVSLFWYQQALGQGPEFLTYFQNEAQLDKSGLPSDRFFAERPEGSVSTLKIQRTQQEDSAVYLCASSLEVGYQPQHFGDGTRLSIL.

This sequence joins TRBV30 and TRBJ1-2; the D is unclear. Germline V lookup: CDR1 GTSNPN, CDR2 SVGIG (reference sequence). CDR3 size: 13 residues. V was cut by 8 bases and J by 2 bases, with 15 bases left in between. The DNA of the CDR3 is TGTGCCAGTCACTCCGGGCCAAACTATGGCTACACCTTC. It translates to CASHSGPNYGYTF. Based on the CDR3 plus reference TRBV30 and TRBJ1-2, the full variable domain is SQTIHQWPATLVQPVGSPLSLECTVEGTSNPNLYWYRQAAGRGLQLLFYSVGIGQISSEVPQNLSASRPQDRQFILSSKKLLLSDSGFYLCASHSGPNYGYTFGSGTRLTVV.

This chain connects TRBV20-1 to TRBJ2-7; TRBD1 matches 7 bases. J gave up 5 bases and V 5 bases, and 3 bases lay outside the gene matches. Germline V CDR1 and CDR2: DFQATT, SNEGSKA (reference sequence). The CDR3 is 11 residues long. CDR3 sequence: CSADRAHEQYF. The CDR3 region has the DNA TGCAGTGCTGACAGGGCCCACGAGCAGTACTTC.

The chain's CDR3 is CAWSARGGLNPRLNTEAFF. CDR3 in DNA: TGTGCCTGGAGTGCAAGGGGGGGACTGAATCCCCGGTTGAACACTGAAGCTTTCTTT. The V gene is TRBV30, the J gene TRBJ1-1, with D possibly TRBD1 on 6 matching bases. From germline, CDR1 is GTSNPN and CDR2 SVGIG (reference sequence). Trimming removed 1 base at V and 0 bases at J, with 24 bases between. CDR3 length: 19 amino acids. The full variable domain, in which reference TRBV30 and TRBJ1-1 provide the parts outside the CDR3, is SQTIHQWPATLVQPVGSPLSLECTVEGTSNPNLYWYRQAAGRGLQLLFYSVGIGQISSEVPQNLSASRPQDRQFILSSKKLLLSDSGFYLCAWSARGGLNPRLNTEAFFGQGTRLTVV.

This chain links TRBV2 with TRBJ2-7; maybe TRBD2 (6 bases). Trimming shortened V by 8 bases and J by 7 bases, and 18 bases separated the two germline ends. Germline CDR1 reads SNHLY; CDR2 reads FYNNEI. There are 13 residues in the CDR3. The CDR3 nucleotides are TGTGCCAGCGGACAATTTGAAGGAGGGGAGCAGTACTTC. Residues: CASGQFEGGEQYF. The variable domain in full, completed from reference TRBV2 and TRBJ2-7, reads EPEVTQTPSHQVTQMGQEVILRCVPISNHLYFYWYRQILGQKVEFLVSFYNNEISEKSEIFDDQFSVERPDGSNFTLKIRSTKLEDSAMYFCASGQFEGGEQYFGPGTRLTVT.

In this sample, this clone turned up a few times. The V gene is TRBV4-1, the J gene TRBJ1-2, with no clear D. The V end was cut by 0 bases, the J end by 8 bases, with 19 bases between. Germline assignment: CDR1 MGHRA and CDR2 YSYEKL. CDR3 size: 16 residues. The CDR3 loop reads CASSQESVPVKEGYTF. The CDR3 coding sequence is TGCGCCAGCAGCCAAGAATCCGTTCCAGTCAAGGAAGGCTACACCTTC.

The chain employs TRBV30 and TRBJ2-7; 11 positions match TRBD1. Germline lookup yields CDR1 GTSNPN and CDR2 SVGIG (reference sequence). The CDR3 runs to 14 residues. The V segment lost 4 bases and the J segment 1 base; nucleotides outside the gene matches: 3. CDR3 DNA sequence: TGTGCCTGGAACGGACAGGGGGCTTCCTACGAGCAGTACTTC. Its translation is CAWNGQGASYEQYF.

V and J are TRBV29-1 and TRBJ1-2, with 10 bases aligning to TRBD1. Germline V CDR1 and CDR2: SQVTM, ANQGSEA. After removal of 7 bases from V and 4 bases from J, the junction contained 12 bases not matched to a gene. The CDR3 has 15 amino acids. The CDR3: CSAWTGGPGGYGYTF. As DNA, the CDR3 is TGCAGCGCCTGGACAGGGGGGCCCGGGGGCTATGGCTACACCTTC.

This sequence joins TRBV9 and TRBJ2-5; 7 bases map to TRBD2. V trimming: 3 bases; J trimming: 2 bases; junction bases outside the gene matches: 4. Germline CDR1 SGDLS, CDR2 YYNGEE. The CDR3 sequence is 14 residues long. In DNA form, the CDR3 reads TGTGCCAGCAGCGGGCGGGGACTACAAGAGACCCAGTACTTC. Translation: CASSGRGLQETQYF.

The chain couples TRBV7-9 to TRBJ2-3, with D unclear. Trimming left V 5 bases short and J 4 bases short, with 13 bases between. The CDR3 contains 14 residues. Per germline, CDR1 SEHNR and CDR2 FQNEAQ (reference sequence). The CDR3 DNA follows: TGTGCCAGCAGCGGCCTTCTTTCGGCAGATACGCAGTATTTT. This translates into CASSGLLSADTQYF.

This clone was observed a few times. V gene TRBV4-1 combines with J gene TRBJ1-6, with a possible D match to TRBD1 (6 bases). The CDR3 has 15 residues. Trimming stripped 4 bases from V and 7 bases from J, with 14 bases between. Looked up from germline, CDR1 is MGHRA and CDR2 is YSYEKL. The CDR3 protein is CASSRLQGDNSPLHF. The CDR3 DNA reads TGCGCCAGCAGCCGCCTACAGGGCGACAATTCACCCCTCCACTTT.

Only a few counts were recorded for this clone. DNA for the CDR3: TGTGCCAGCAGTTCCCGAGTTTTAGGGGAGCAGTACTTC. This gives the protein CASSSRVLGEQYF. The chain is built from TRBV6-6 and TRBJ2-7; D is uncertain. Trimming left V 4 bases short and J 7 bases short, with 14 bases between. Germline V gives CDR1 MNHNY, CDR2 SVGAGI (reference sequence). There are 13 residues in the CDR3.

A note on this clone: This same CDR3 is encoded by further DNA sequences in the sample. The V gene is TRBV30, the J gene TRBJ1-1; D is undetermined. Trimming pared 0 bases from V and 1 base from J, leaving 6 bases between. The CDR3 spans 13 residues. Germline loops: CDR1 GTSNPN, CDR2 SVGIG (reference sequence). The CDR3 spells CAWSVRQNTEAFF. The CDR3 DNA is TGTGCCTGGAGTGTACGACAGAACACTGAAGCTTTCTTT.

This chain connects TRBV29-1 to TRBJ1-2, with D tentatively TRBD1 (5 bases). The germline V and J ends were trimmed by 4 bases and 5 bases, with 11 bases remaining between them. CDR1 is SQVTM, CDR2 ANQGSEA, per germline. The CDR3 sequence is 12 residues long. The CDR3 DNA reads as TGCAGCGTTGTCCAGGGATCATATGGCTACACCTTC. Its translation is CSVVQGSYGYTF.

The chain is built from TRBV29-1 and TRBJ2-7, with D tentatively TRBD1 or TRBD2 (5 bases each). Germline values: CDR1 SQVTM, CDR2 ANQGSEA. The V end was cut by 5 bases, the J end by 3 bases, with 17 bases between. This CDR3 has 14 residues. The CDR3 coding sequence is TGCAGCGTTCCTCGACACGGGGACGGCTACGAGCAGTACTTC. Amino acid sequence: CSVPRHGDGYEQYF.

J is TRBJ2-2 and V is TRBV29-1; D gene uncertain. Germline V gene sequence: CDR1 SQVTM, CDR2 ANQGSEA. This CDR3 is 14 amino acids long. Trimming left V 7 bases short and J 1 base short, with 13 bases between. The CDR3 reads CSATRRGNTGELFF. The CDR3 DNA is TGCAGCGCAACAAGGAGAGGGAACACCGGGGAGCTGTTTTTT.

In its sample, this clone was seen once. The CDR3 DNA sequence: TGTGCCAGCAGCTTGACTAGCGGGGACTACGAGCAGTACTTC. It yields the protein CASSLTSGDYEQYF. V usage is TRBV7-4 and J usage is TRBJ2-7; TRBD2 aligns across 11 bases. V was clipped by 3 bases and J by 3 bases; unmatched bases: 1. This CDR3 comprises 14 residues. Germline V gene lookup returns CDR1 SGHVT and CDR2 SQSDAQ.

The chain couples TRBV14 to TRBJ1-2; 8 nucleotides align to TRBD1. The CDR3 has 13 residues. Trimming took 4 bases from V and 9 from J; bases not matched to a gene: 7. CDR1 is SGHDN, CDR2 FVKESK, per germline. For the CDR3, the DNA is TGTGCCAGCAGCCTTGACAGGGGCTTGAGCTACACCTTC. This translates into CASSLDRGLSYTF.

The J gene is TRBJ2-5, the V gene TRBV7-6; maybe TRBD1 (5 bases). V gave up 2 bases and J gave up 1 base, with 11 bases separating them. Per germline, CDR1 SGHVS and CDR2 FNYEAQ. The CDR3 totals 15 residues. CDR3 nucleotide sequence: TGTGCCAGCAGCTTACAGGGTTACGGCCAAGAGACCCAGTACTTC. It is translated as CASSLQGYGQETQYF.

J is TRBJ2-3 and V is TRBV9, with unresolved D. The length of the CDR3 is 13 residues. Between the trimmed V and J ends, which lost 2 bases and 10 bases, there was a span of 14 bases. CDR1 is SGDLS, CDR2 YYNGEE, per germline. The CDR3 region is CASSVDFGRSQYF. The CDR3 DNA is TGTGCCAGCAGCGTTGACTTCGGCCGATCGCAGTATTTT.

CDR3 in amino acids: CASSPGTGDQPQHF. The CDR3 nucleotides are TGCGCCAGCAGCCCCGGGACAGGGGATCAGCCCCAGCATTTT. The chain couples TRBV5-1 to TRBJ1-5; 10 bases align to TRBD1. J was trimmed by 5 bases and V by 4 bases; bases with no gene match: 3. The V gene's germline CDR1 is SGHRS and CDR2 YFSETQ. CDR3 size: 14 residues.

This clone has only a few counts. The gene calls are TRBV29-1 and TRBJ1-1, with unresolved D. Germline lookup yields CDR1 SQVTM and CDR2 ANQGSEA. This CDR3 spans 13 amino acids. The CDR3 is CRVGTALNTEAFF. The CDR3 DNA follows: TGCAGAGTCGGAACAGCACTGAACACTGAAGCTTTCTTT.